This T cell receptor beta chain was retrieved from a study of cytomegalovirus exposure and HLA in healthy donors. Repertoires were generated with immunoSEQ multiplex PCR, while TCRdb's copy carries only in-frame clones and drops some. This sample has about 110,000 clones, with about nine tenths found just once. This CDR3 is 14 amino acids long. From germline, CDR1 is MNHNS and CDR2 SASEGT. Trimming removed 6 bases at V and 6 bases at J, with 14 bases between. The sequenced material came from PBMCs. The J gene is TRBJ2-2, the V gene TRBV6-1, with D unclear. This TCR derives from a woman under 30 in good health and CMV-seronegative. In DNA form, the CDR3 reads TGTGCCAGCAGGCAGTTAGCTGCCGCCGGGGAGCTGTTTTTT. Protein: CASRQLAAAGELFF.